This TCR beta chain stems from a study of identical twins (dated by TCRdb to about 2016). About the investigation overall: TCR alpha and beta repertoires from monozygotic twins, unrelated adults of various ages and cord blood were deep-sequenced to test whether fetal clonotypes persist. To rule out contamination, replicate twin experiments were performed at different times with different library preparation protocols. Overall study outcomes, separate from this receptor: Excess twin sharing in beta out-of-frame sequences was weaker because fewer shared sequences lowered the signal-to-noise ratio. Invariant T cells such as MAIT and iNKT could partly confound zero-insertion analyses, though diverse VJ usage argued against this for most clonotypes. In monozygotic twins, out-of-frame TCR alpha sharing was systematically underestimated by recombination models, although the models agreed with sharing between unrelated individuals. Abundant cord blood beta clonotypes carried fewer insertions; young adult naive repertoires showed a weaker similar trend, while memory repertoires showed none. Because the same donors could not be followed over many years, the conclusions depended on cross-sectional statistical analysis. Out-of-frame TCR alpha sequences shared between twins showed an excess of low generation-probability sequences compared with coincidental sharing between unrelated individuals.

Library creation used 5' RACE. Sequenced using an Illumina HiSeq 2000. A universal primer binding site was introduced by template switching, and a unique molecular identifier was present in the final cDNA, enabling accurate counting of TCR cDNA molecules. Specific primers in the conserved constant-segment region were used to synthesize first-strand cDNA for TCR alpha and beta chains. To control for contamination, each cDNA library was double barcoded with a SMART-Mk sample barcode plus Illumina barcodes. Two successive PCR steps introduced TruSeq adapter sequences along with Illumina sample barcodes. TCR alpha and beta cDNA libraries were sequenced on the Illumina HiSeq platform with custom primers. The paper's processing steps were these. Raw reads were processed with MiGEC to extract unique molecular identifiers, and MiXCR was used to determine CDR3 positions. Recombination models were inferred per individual with the repgenHMM and IGoR tools using an EM algorithm. The tcR package in R was used for shared clonotype analysis, with sharing normalized by the product of cloneset sizes. Out-of-frame nonproductive sequences were analyzed to study raw recombination free of thymic and clonal selection effects. TCRdb reprocessed the public reads (quality trimming at Q25 with fastp, clone calling with MiXCR) and kept in-frame beta chains. Identical CDR3 proteins give one entry, which carries the most common genes and DNA. These V and J calls rely on TCRdb rather than the paper's analysis. This sample has some 600,000 distinct CDR3 sequences in its table, and around 7.4% of those were observed once. The ten top clones hold about 1.6% of the sample.

Only healthy Caucasian donors were included. The twin cohort consisted of three pairs of female monozygotic twins, all aged roughly 18 to 29 years. The RNA used for TCR libraries was isolated from peripheral blood mononuclear cells. The CDR3 holds 16 amino acids from the cysteine to the phenylalanine. The CDR3 DNA has 48 bases and is translated from base 1. Via the germline V gene, CDR1 is SGHRS and CDR2 YFSETQ. Trimming removed 8 bases from V and 4 bases from J; the gene matches leave 14 bases unexplained. Note on this clonotype: The target of this receptor is not known. The record has no base qualities; no much larger clone is one base away.

The data also belong to a second study, concerning yellow fever vaccine responses in identical twins. The second publication reports: According to the authors, the vaccine-induced T cell response in identical twins seemed to be partly convergent and partly specific to each individual. In identical twins, the study followed T cell clones that responded to the vaccine with precision.

Specimen: PBMCs. This clonotype originated in a woman younger than 35 in good health. The chain uses TRBV5-1 and TRBJ2-7, with 11 middle bases fitting TRBD2. The CDR3 is CASTTQGTSGRYEQYF. The bases are TGCGCCAGTACCACCCAGGGGACTAGCGGAAGATACGAGCAGTACTTC.